The 14 T cell receptor beta chains below all came from one sample that was sequenced in a study of PD-1 blockade in classical Hodgkin lymphoma. Relapses following autologous stem cell transplantation were seen in all patients, with brentuximab vedotin exposure varying. TCRdb's table, derived via immunoSEQ multiplex PCR, lists solely in-frame clones and lacks some. This table holds 50,000 to 75,000 clones, around 88% found once. The material was peripheral blood mononuclear cells (PBMCs), obtained at baseline. These receptors originate from a human donor with classical Hodgkin lymphoma.

The rearrangement uses TRBV2 and TRBJ1-2; 7 positions agree with TRBD1. The germline CDR1 and CDR2 sequences are SNHLY and FYNNEI. This CDR3 contains 15 residues. V shed 5 bases, J shed 4 bases, and the junction held 10 bases outside the gene matches. The CDR3: CASSKTTGSGYGYTF. The CDR3 DNA follows: TGTGCCAGCAGTAAAACGACAGGGTCCGGCTATGGCTACACCTTC.

V gene TRBV9 combines with J gene TRBJ2-3, with 8 bases identical to TRBD1. CDR1 is SGDLS and CDR2 is YYNGEE in the germline V gene. With 0 bases clipped from V and 5 bases from J, the junction kept 8 bases outside the gene matches. The CDR3 consists of 16 residues. The CDR3 DNA reads as TGTGCCAGCAGCGTAGAGGGCAGGGGGCAGGGAGATACGCAGTATTTT. Protein: CASSVEGRGQGDTQYF.

This clone was picked up one time. The chain recombines TRBV9 with TRBJ2-6; D unclear. V was shortened by 2 bases and J by 3 bases, with 18 bases between the two germline ends. From germline, CDR1 is SGDLS and CDR2 YYNGEE. This CDR3 has 18 residues. Here the CDR3 reads CASSVIDPKNGGANVLTF. The DNA for the CDR3 is TGTGCCAGCAGCGTTATCGACCCAAAGAACGGTGGGGCCAACGTCCTGACTTTC. The variable domain in full, completed from reference TRBV9 and TRBJ2-6, reads DSGVTQTPKHLITATGQRVTLRCSPRSGDLSVYWYQQSLDQGLQFLIQYYNGEERAKGNILERFSAQQFPDLHSELNLSSLELGDSALYFCASSVIDPKNGGANVLTFGAGSRLTVL.

V is TRBV15 and J is TRBJ2-1; 9 bases are shared with TRBD1. CDR1 and CDR2 (germline): LNHNV, YYDKDF (reference sequence). The CDR3 runs 16 residues. J gave up 1 base and V 5 bases, and 6 bases lay outside the gene matches. The CDR3 loop reads CATSWEGTGSYNEQFF. DNA of the CDR3: TGTGCCACCAGCTGGGAAGGGACAGGGTCCTACAATGAGCAGTTCTTC.

About this clone itself: A junction boundary mismatches the germline segment, possibly from a read error. Written as DNA, the CDR3 is TGTGCCATCAGTGAGAAAATAGAGGCCCCGAGCTCCTACGAGCAGTACTTC. Protein product: CAISEKIEAPSSYEQYF. The V call is TRBV6-1, the J call TRBJ2-7; unclear D gene. In germline, CDR1 is MNHNS, CDR2 SASEGT. CDR3 length equals 17 residues.

DNA of the CDR3: TGTGCCAGCAGCCAGACACCCGAGGCACGCGAGCAGTACTTC. It is translated as CASSQTPEAREQYF. This chain links TRBV4-2 with TRBJ2-7; D call uncertain. The length of the CDR3 is 14 residues. Germline values: CDR1 LGHNA, CDR2 YNFKEQ. V lost 3 bases and J 6 bases, leaving 15 bases between the germline ends.

This chain connects TRBV27 to TRBJ2-7; D ambiguous. The CDR3 has 11 amino acids. V lost 6 bases and J 4 bases, leaving 7 bases between the germline ends. Germline loops: CDR1 MNHEY, CDR2 SMNVEV (reference sequence). CDR3 in DNA: TGTGCCAGCAGCGACCTTTACGAGCAGTACTTC. Its translation: CASSDLYEQYF.

The rearrangement joins TRBV5-1 to TRBJ2-6; D perhaps matches TRBD1 (6 bases). The CDR3 sequence is 18 residues long. Between the trimmed V and J ends, which lost 3 bases and 0 bases, there was a span of 16 bases. Per germline, CDR1 SGHRS and CDR2 YFSETQ. The CDR3 here is CASSSSGTSISGANVLTF. In DNA form, the CDR3 reads TGCGCCAGCAGCTCCTCCGGGACATCTATCTCTGGGGCCAACGTCCTGACTTTC.

This chain joins TRBV5-4 and TRBJ1-2, with D hard to call. Germline V gives CDR1 SGHNT, CDR2 YYREEE (reference sequence). V gave up 4 bases and J gave up 4 bases, with 17 bases separating them. This CDR3 is 15 amino acids long. The CDR3 sequence is CASSQENGPSYGYTF. The CDR3 DNA follows: TGTGCCAGCAGCCAAGAAAACGGACCGAGCTATGGCTACACCTTC.

This clone was recorded only once. The V and J genes are TRBV6-6 and TRBJ2-1; no reliable D call. The CDR3 extends over 15 amino acids. V was shortened by 0 bases and J by 5 bases, with 11 bases between the two germline ends. Germline loops: CDR1 MNHNY, CDR2 SVGAGI (reference sequence). The CDR3 DNA follows: TGTGCCAGCAGTTACTCCTCGGGCCTCAACAATGAGCAGTTCTTC. Encoded protein: CASSYSSGLNNEQFF.

The chain links TRBV4-1 to TRBJ2-2; D remains unclear. CDR3 length: 16 residues. Germline V CDR1 and CDR2: MGHRA, YSYEKL. V gave up 1 base and J gave up 0 bases, with 9 bases separating them. The CDR3 sequence is CASSQAADPNTGELFF. CDR3 nucleotide sequence: TGCGCCAGCAGCCAAGCCGCCGATCCGAACACCGGGGAGCTGTTTTTT.

The rearrangement uses TRBV27 and TRBJ2-3; either TRBD1 or TRBD2 may fit D (5 bases each). This CDR3 comprises 17 residues. V was cut by 5 bases and J by 4 bases, with 22 bases left in between. Germline V CDR1 and CDR2: MNHEY, SMNVEV (reference sequence). The CDR3 sequence is CASSLPWDAMRADTQYF. Here the CDR3 DNA reads TGTGCCAGCAGTCTGCCCTGGGACGCTATGAGGGCAGATACGCAGTATTTT.

The V gene is TRBV19, the J gene TRBJ1-1, with D unclear. In germline, CDR1 is LNHDA, CDR2 SQIVND (reference sequence). Trimming pared 3 bases from V and 3 bases from J, leaving 8 bases between. The CDR3 loop spans 13 amino acids. The CDR3 reads CASSIRAYTEAFF. CDR3 coding DNA: TGTGCCAGTAGTATCCGGGCCTACACTGAAGCTTTCTTT.

In DNA, the CDR3 is TGTGCCAGTAGCTCCCGGCAGGAAACCCAGTACTTC. Protein: CASSSRQETQYF. The genes are TRBV19 and TRBJ2-5; D is unresolved. CDR3 length equals 12 residues. Trimming took off 6 bases at V and 8 bases at J, with 13 bases between the two ends. In germline, CDR1 is LNHDA, CDR2 SQIVND (reference sequence).